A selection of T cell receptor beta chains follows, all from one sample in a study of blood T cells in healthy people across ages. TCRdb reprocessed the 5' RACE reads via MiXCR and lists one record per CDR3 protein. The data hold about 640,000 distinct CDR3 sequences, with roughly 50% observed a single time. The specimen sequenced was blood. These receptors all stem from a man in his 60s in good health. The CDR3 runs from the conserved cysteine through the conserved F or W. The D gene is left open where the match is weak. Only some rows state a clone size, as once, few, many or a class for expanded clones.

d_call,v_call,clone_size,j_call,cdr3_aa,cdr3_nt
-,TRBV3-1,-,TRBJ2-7,CASSQATVDYEQYF,TGTGCCAGCAGCCAGGCGACCGTCGACTACGAGCAGTACTTC
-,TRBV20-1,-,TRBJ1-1,CSAGFLNTEAFF,TGCAGTGCTGGCTTCTTGAACACTGAAGCTTTCTTT
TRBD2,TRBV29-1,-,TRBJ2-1,CSAASGSYNEQFF,TGCAGCGCAGCTAGCGGCTCCTACAATGAGCAGTTCTTC
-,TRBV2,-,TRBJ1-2,CASSEPSRGYYGYTF,TGTGCCAGCAGTGAACCTAGCCGGGGTTACTATGGCTACACCTTC
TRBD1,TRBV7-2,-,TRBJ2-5,CASSPVGQGETQYF,TGTGCCAGCAGCCCGGTGGGACAGGGAGAGACCCAGTACTTC
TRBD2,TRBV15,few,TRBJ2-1,CATSRRSGGYNEQFF,TGTGCCACCAGCAGACGCAGCGGGGGCTATAATGAGCAGTTCTTC
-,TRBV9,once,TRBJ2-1,CASSAVTGLHNEQFF,TGTGCCAGCAGCGCCGTCACGGGACTGCACAATGAGCAGTTCTTC
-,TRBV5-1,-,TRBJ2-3,CASSPGARTQYF,TGCGCCAGCAGCCCCGGGGCTCGTACGCAGTATTTT
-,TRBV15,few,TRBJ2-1,CATSLVRGKQFF,TGTGCCACCAGTTTGGTACGGGGAAAGCAGTTCTTC
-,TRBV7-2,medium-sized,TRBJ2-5,CASSSPRRETQYF,TGTGCCAGCAGCTCCCCCAGGCGAGAGACCCAGTACTTC
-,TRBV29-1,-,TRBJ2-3,CSVIVGSTDTQYF,TGCAGCGTTATCGTGGGCAGCACAGATACGCAGTATTTT
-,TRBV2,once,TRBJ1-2,CAQGGNNYGYTF,TGTGCCCAAGGCGGAAATAACTATGGCTACACCTTC
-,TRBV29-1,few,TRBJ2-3,CSVERGADNTDTQYF,TGCAGCGTTGAACGAGGGGCAGACAACACAGATACGCAGTATTTT
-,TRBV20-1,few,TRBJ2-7,CSVTPAVQGSYEQYF,TGCAGTGTTACCCCGGCAGTTCAGGGCTCCTACGAGCAGTACTTC
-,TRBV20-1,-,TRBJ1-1,CSARARASEAEAFF,TGCAGTGCTAGGGCCAGGGCTAGCGAAGCTGAAGCTTTCTTT
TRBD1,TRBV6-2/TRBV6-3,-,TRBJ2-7,CASSPWGQGAYEQYF,TGTGCCAGCAGTCCATGGGGACAGGGGGCCTACGAGCAGTACTTC
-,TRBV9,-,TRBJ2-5,CASSRGGGHQETQYF,TGTGCCAGCAGTAGGGGTGGCGGGCACCAAGAGACCCAGTACTTC
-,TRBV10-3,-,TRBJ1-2,CAISRPQRDGYTF,TGTGCCATCAGTAGACCCCAGAGGGATGGCTACACCTTC
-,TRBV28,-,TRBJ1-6,CATKDSNSPLHF,TGTGCCACCAAGGACAGCAATTCACCCCTCCACTTT
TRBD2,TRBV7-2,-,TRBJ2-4,CASSNSGGIQNIQYF,TGTGCCAGCAGCAATAGCGGGGGAATCCAAAACATTCAGTACTTC
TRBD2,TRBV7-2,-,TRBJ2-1,CASSLGPGGAREQFF,TGTGCCAGCAGCTTAGGCCCCGGGGGGGCCAGGGAGCAGTTCTTC
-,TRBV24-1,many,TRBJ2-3,CATSDAGFGFRDTDTQYF,TGTGCCACCAGTGATGCTGGTTTTGGATTTAGGGACACAGATACGCAGTATTTT
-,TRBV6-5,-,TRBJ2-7,CASRYGVSYEQYF,TGTGCCAGCAGGTACGGAGTCTCCTACGAGCAGTACTTC
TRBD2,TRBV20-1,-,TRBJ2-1,CSARDDTSGGIYNEQFF,TGCAGTGCTAGAGACGATACTAGCGGGGGGATCTACAATGAGCAGTTCTTC
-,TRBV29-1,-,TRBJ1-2,CSVVDYSLYGYTF,TGCAGCGTGGTGGACTACTCTCTCTATGGCTACACCTTC
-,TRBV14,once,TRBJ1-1,CASSRGPIRGEAFF,TGTGCCAGCAGCCGAGGACCAATAAGGGGTGAAGCTTTCTTT
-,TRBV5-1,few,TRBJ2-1,CASSFTLQGSYNEQFF,TGCGCCAGCAGCTTCACGCTACAGGGCTCCTACAATGAGCAGTTCTTC
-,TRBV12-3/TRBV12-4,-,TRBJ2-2,CASSLIGYTGELFF,TGTGCCAGCAGTTTAATTGGTTACACCGGGGAGCTGTTTTTT